This T cell receptor (beta chain) derives from a study of T cells expressing NK-cell markers. Generation of TCR beta cDNA was performed by 5'RACE template switching incorporating UMIs. TCRdb re-analyzed the 5' RACE reads; it lists each CDR3 protein once, without DNA. Its clone listing holds about 550,000 distinct CDR3 sequences. CDR1 is SGHTA and CDR2 is FQGNSA in the germline V gene. The CDR3 is 14 amino acids. This sequence originates from a young man in good health. Sequencing was done on a sample of blood T cells: a sorted CD56 or NKG2C T cell subset, CD4+ or CD8+ T cells, or bulk PBMC T cells (not recorded which). V gene TRBV7-2 combines with J gene TRBJ1-4. The CDR3 loop reads CASSPTYNNEKLFF.